These T cell receptor beta chains were read from a single sample in a study of T cell responses to AZD1222 COVID-19 vaccine. The table came from immunoSEQ multiplex PCR; TCRdb's copy has only in-frame clones and leaves some out. The sample includes tens of thousands of clones, 80% to 90% seen only once; the top ten take around an eighth. This material consisted of peripheral blood, taken 28 days after the second AZD1222 dose. The receptor source for this set is an adult who received the AZD1222 COVID-19 vaccine. CDR3s include the opening cysteine and the closing phenylalanine or tryptophan.

v_call: TRBV7-2
j_call: TRBJ2-2
cdr3_aa: CASSLIQGGLTGELFF

v_call: TRBV10-2
j_call: TRBJ1-4
cdr3_aa: CASRPGTANEKLFF

v_call: TRBV29-1
j_call: TRBJ2-3
cdr3_aa: CSVDGRERGVSDTQYF

v_call: TRBV29-1
j_call: TRBJ1-2
cdr3_aa: CSVERAYGSDGYTF

v_call: TRBV7-9
j_call: TRBJ2-6
cdr3_aa: CASGRQGPPSGANVLTF

v_call: TRBV11-3
j_call: TRBJ2-2
cdr3_aa: CASSLVGGTGELFF

v_call: TRBV5-8
j_call: TRBJ2-1
cdr3_aa: CASSLSGGYNEQFF

v_call: TRBV5-1
j_call: TRBJ2-2
cdr3_aa: CASRLAGANTGELFF

v_call: TRBV28
j_call: TRBJ1-3
cdr3_aa: CASTATEGRNTIYF

v_call: TRBV19
j_call: TRBJ1-3
cdr3_aa: CASSMGYHSGNTIYF

v_call: TRBV3-1/TRBV3-2
j_call: TRBJ1-3
cdr3_aa: CASSQDRTGSGNTIYF

v_call: TRBV25-1
j_call: TRBJ2-1
cdr3_aa: CASSDSTSGDNEQFF

v_call: TRBV19
j_call: TRBJ2-2
cdr3_aa: CASSIDSSTGELFF

v_call: TRBV7-2
j_call: TRBJ1-1
cdr3_aa: CASSLAQANTEAFF

v_call: TRBV6-2/TRBV6-3
j_call: TRBJ1-1
cdr3_aa: CASIPKRGGRGSAMNTEAFF

v_call: TRBV4-1
j_call: TRBJ2-1
cdr3_aa: CASSPPPGTTNNEQFF

v_call: TRBV3-1/TRBV3-2
j_call: TRBJ2-6
cdr3_aa: CASSHDSSGANVLTF

v_call: TRBV6-5
j_call: TRBJ2-7
cdr3_aa: CATSRDSDRREQYF

v_call: TRBV3-1/TRBV3-2
j_call: TRBJ2-3
cdr3_aa: CASSHGLSTDTQYF

v_call: TRBV3-1/TRBV3-2
j_call: TRBJ1-5
cdr3_aa: CASSLGGQGIYSNQPQHF

v_call: TRBV27
j_call: TRBJ2-7
cdr3_aa: CASSFTSRFGEQYF

v_call: TRBV4-3
j_call: TRBJ2-1
cdr3_aa: CASSHGTSGGTYYNEQFF

v_call: TRBV5-1
j_call: TRBJ1-2
cdr3_aa: CASSLGEYGYTF

v_call: TRBV5-5
j_call: TRBJ1-6
cdr3_aa: CASSPSPSSYNSPLHF

v_call: TRBV13
j_call: TRBJ1-5
cdr3_aa: CASSLRKSNQPQHF

v_call: TRBV6-6
j_call: TRBJ1-5
cdr3_aa: CASSYPGTSDQPQHF

v_call: TRBV6-6
j_call: TRBJ1-6
cdr3_aa: CASSGSVGGSRDSPLHF

v_call: TRBV27
j_call: TRBJ1-4
cdr3_aa: CASSISGTRTMGEKLFF

v_call: TRBV7-2
j_call: TRBJ1-1
cdr3_aa: CASSLEMGAWSEAFF

v_call: TRBV28
j_call: TRBJ2-3
cdr3_aa: CASSSTDPDTQYF

v_call: TRBV7-2
j_call: TRBJ2-1
cdr3_aa: CASSPFLGGEQFF

v_call: TRBV7-8
j_call: TRBJ1-2
cdr3_aa: CASSLGLLRGPTSYGYTF

v_call: TRBV19
j_call: TRBJ1-6
cdr3_aa: CASSPHGGLDNSPLHF

v_call: TRBV15
j_call: TRBJ2-7
cdr3_aa: CATSREGQGQPTYEQYF

v_call: TRBV7-2
j_call: TRBJ2-2
cdr3_aa: CASSLKLTGELFF

v_call: TRBV18
j_call: TRBJ1-6
cdr3_aa: CASSPSGPSGSPLHF

v_call: TRBV21-1
j_call: TRBJ2-7
cdr3_aa: CASSKLASGSRVDEQYF

v_call: TRBV18
j_call: TRBJ2-1
cdr3_aa: CASSPPNAGSYNEQFF

v_call: TRBV5-1
j_call: TRBJ2-2
cdr3_aa: CASSLGDRSTGELFF

v_call: TRBV29-1
j_call: TRBJ1-4
cdr3_aa: CSAHRADNEKLFF

v_call: TRBV11-3
j_call: TRBJ2-7
cdr3_aa: CASSERGWGLEQYF

v_call: TRBV6-5
j_call: TRBJ1-2
cdr3_aa: CASSHGAANYGYTF

v_call: TRBV2
j_call: TRBJ2-1
cdr3_aa: CASSPTSGRANEQFF

v_call: TRBV4-3
j_call: TRBJ1-5
cdr3_aa: CASSQVLQGSQPQHF

v_call: TRBV14
j_call: TRBJ1-2
cdr3_aa: CASSQDRGGPGTF

v_call: TRBV21-1
j_call: TRBJ1-1
cdr3_aa: CANPVRRGF

v_call: TRBV19
j_call: TRBJ1-3
cdr3_aa: CASSIVGERFGNTIYF

v_call: TRBV6-2/TRBV6-3
j_call: TRBJ1-4
cdr3_aa: CASSYEGQGSEKLFF

v_call: TRBV7-3
j_call: TRBJ1-1
cdr3_aa: CASSLLGGPNTEAFF

v_call: TRBV5-1
j_call: TRBJ2-3
cdr3_aa: CASSSGQGTDTQYF

v_call: TRBV29-1
j_call: TRBJ1-2
cdr3_aa: CSVNRDLYGYTF